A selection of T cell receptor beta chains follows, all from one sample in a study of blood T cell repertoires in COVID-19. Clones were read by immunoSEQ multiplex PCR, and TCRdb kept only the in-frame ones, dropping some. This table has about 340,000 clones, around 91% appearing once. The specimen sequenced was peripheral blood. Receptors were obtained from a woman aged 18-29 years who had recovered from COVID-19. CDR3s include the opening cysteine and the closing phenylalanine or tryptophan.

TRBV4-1	CASSLQAADEQFF
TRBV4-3	CASSQDPGLAVPYNEQFF
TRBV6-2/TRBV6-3	CASSPVRRGEAFF
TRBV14	CASSQDSLPTTGTTPTDTQYF
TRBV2	CASRRGRTGNTIYF
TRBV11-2	CASSRKTSGRAYLYNEQFF
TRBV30	CAWSVARRETQYF
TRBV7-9	CASSLASGNTGELFF
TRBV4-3	CASSPSWAVGGGRNEQFF
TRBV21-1	CASSARDSNRETQYF
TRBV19	CASSKQGLETQYF
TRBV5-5	CASRVNRDRGNTEAFF
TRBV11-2	CASSFVGAVYGYTF
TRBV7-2	CASSLVATVQETQYF
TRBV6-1	CASSLVRSNQPQHF
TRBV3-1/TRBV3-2	CASSQEGYGEKLFF
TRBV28	CASSLTGHPDQPQHF
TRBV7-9	CASSQSTDTQYF
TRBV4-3	CASSQDPIDRNYGYTF
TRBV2	CASSEFAQDYGYTF
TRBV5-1	CASSSSGTGVGTEAFF
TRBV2	CASRDRTSGGYNEQFF
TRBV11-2	CASTTGGNEQFF
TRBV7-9	CASSLGRTSGVTGELFF
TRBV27	CASSPVRGGNEQFF
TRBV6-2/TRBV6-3	CASSYEAGGPNFGETQYF
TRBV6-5	CASSTGDSGANVLTF
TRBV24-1	CATSGGRGNTGELFF
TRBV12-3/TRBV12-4	CASSPSGQETQYF
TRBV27	CASSYRTEYNSPLHF
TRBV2	CASIARAPPLFF
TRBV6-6	CASSYSRIGDTQYF
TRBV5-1	CASSLEAGPVTDTQYF
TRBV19	CASREPGQGITGTGYTF
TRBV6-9	CASSSLDRGDEQFF
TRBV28	CASSSGLAGDVLFFDTGELFF
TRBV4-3	CASSQVFLWQGAWNEQFF